The 23 T cell receptor beta chains presented below share a single source sample, sequenced in a study of Graves' ophthalmopathy and Graves' hyperthyroidism (dated by TCRdb to the late 2010s). Instrument on record: Illumina HiSeq 2000. For repertoire sequencing, TCR beta CDR3 regions were amplified from RNA transcripts. HTBI primers and the Qiagen OneStep RT-PCR kit were used in a first-round RT-PCR, which was followed by a second-round multiplex PCR, size selection and purification. The public sequencing data were trimmed at Q25 with fastp and processed into clonotypes with MiXCR by TCRdb, which kept only in-frame beta chains. Every distinct CDR3 protein forms one entry, paired with its most common genes and DNA. In this sample the table shows roughly 480,000 distinct CDR3 sequences, approximately 15% of which occur a single time. Over 8% of the sample belongs to the ten largest clones. Specimen: blood. These receptors all come from a woman in her twenties or thirties with Graves' ophthalmopathy. Donor details come from another sample of the same person, matched by shared clones.

This clonotype was observed many times. The chain has TRBV18 and TRBJ1-1; D not resolved. Per the germline V gene, CDR1 is KGHSH and CDR2 is LQKENI. V lost 3 bases, J lost 0 bases, and 8 bases lay in between. This CDR3 has 14 residues. In nucleotides, the CDR3 is TGTGCCAGCTCACCGTCCAGACTGAACACTGAAGCTTTCTTT. This gives the protein CASSPSRLNTEAFF.

In the case of this clonotype: Possible read error: a much larger clone is one base away. The chain couples TRBV6-1 to TRBJ1-5; 8 bases map to TRBD1. J gave up 2 bases and V 8 bases, and 5 bases lay outside the gene matches. Per the germline V gene, CDR1 is MNHNS and CDR2 is SASEGT. The CDR3 spans 14 residues. CDR3 in amino acids: CASRMTGGNQPQHF. The CDR3 bases are TGTGCCAGCCGGATGACAGGGGGCAATCAGCCCCAGCATTTT.

This clonotype came up many times. The chain joins TRBV27 to TRBJ1-1; TRBD1 might be the D (6 bases). The germline V and J ends were trimmed by 6 bases and 0 bases, with 17 bases remaining between them. The CDR3 is 16 residues long. Germline assignment: CDR1 MNHEY and CDR2 SMNVEV (reference sequence). This CDR3 is CASSRRGGIMNTEAFF. The CDR3, as DNA: TGTGCCAGCAGCCGGAGGGGGGGGATTATGAACACTGAAGCTTTCTTT.

For this clonotype: One junction end disagrees with the germline gene, perhaps due to a read error. The rearrangement uses TRBV27 and TRBJ1-1; TRBD1 is a possible D gene (6 bases). The CDR3 sequence is 14 residues long. Per germline, CDR1 MNHEY and CDR2 SMNVEV (reference sequence). CDR3 DNA sequence: TGTGCCAGCAGCCCAGGGGCCTTGAACACTGAAGCTTGCTTT. Protein sequence: CASSPGALNTEACF.

This clonotype came up many times. The gene calls are TRBV27 and TRBJ1-2; D possibly corresponds to TRBD1 (5 bases). This CDR3 contains 15 residues. Trimming removed 5 bases from V and 5 bases from J, with 18 bases in between. CDR1 and CDR2 from the germline V gene are MNHEY and SMNVEV (reference sequence). The CDR3 sequence is CASSPLERGAYGYTF. The CDR3 DNA follows: TGTGCCAGCAGTCCCCTGGAGAGAGGGGCGTATGGCTACACCTTC.

This clonotype appeared many times. The V call is TRBV27, the J call TRBJ1-6; 8 bases fit TRBD1. Germline lookup yields CDR1 MNHEY and CDR2 SMNVEV (reference sequence). J was trimmed by 3 bases and V by 5 bases; bases with no gene match: 9. This CDR3 contains 17 residues. The CDR3 DNA reads TGTGCCAGCAGTCTCATCCCCACAGGGGGCTATAATTCACCCCTCCACTTT. Translation gives CASSLIPTGGYNSPLHF.

This clonotype showed up many times. This sequence joins TRBV24-1 and TRBJ2-7, with 11 bases identical to TRBD1. The CDR3 extends over 15 amino acids. The trim removed 2 bases at V and 3 bases at J, leaving 2 bases unmatched. Germline lookup yields CDR1 KGHDR and CDR2 SFDVKD. CDR3: CATSDSGTGGYEQYF. In DNA, the CDR3 is TGTGCCACCAGTGATTCCGGGACAGGGGGCTACGAGCAGTACTTC.

The table lists this clonotype with many counts. This chain joins TRBV29-1 and TRBJ1-2; D is ambiguous. V gave up 0 bases and J gave up 2 bases, with 13 bases separating them. Germline V lookup: CDR1 SQVTM, CDR2 ANQGSEA. The CDR3 is made up of 15 amino acids. CDR3 protein: CSVEDQSQINYGYTF. The CDR3 coding sequence is TGCAGCGTTGAAGATCAGTCACAGATAAACTATGGCTACACCTTC.

This clonotype has ten or more counts. The CDR3 nucleotides read TGTGCCACCCGCGGGTTCCAGGGGGAGCAGTACTTC. Translated: CATRGFQGEQYF. This chain uses TRBV15 with TRBJ2-7, with a weak D call TRBD1 (6 bases). CDR3 length: 12 amino acids. Germline CDR1 and CDR2: LNHNV and YYDKDF (reference sequence). The V gene lost 8 bases and the J gene lost 7 bases, with 15 bases spanning the gap.

This clonotype was detected many times. The rearrangement joins TRBV5-1 to TRBJ2-5, with D possibly being TRBD1 (6 bases). V lost 0 bases to trimming and J lost 6 bases, with 12 bases between them. The CDR3 has 14 residues. CDR1 and CDR2 from the germline V gene are SGHRS and YFSETQ. Here the CDR3 reads CASSLATGKKTQYF. The CDR3 DNA reads TGCGCCAGCAGCTTGGCGACAGGAAAAAAGACCCAGTACTTC.

This clonotype was found many times. The chain carries TRBV20-1 and TRBJ2-5; D uncertain. This CDR3 comprises 11 residues. The germline V gene encodes CDR1 DFQATT and CDR2 SNEGSKA (reference sequence). Trimming cost V 6 bases and J 5 bases, with 10 bases left between them. The CDR3 DNA reads TGCAGTGCACACCCCAGGGAGACCCAGTACTTC. Its translation: CSAHPRETQYF.

This clonotype was observed a few times. The J gene is TRBJ1-1, the V gene TRBV18; a weak D match, TRBD1 (5 bases). Trimming shortened V by 0 bases and J by 5 bases, and 13 bases separated the two germline ends. Germline-derived CDR1 and CDR2 are KGHSH and LQKENI. This CDR3 spans 15 amino acids. The CDR3 here is CASSPPNGGGTEAFF. CDR3 nucleotide sequence: TGTGCCAGCTCACCACCGAACGGGGGGGGGACTGAAGCTTTCTTT.

Ten or more counts support this clonotype. The chain combines TRBV6-2 or TRBV6-3 with TRBJ2-7, with D hard to call. Germline V gene sequence: CDR1 MNHEY, CDR2 SVGEGT. This CDR3 has 14 amino acids. V gave up 0 bases and J gave up 0 bases, with 6 bases separating them. CDR3 bases: TGTGCCAGCAGTTACTCCTTTGCCTCCTACGAGCAGTACTTC. Protein sequence: CASSYSFASYEQYF.

At least ten counts were recorded for this clonotype. The chain couples TRBV12-3 or TRBV12-4 to TRBJ1-1; D is undetermined. The ends were cut back, 1 base at V and 4 bases at J, with 10 bases in the middle. CDR3 length: 14 amino acids. The CDR3 bases are TGTGCCAGCAGTTTAGTCCAAGGGCTCACTGAAGCTTTCTTT. The encoded protein is CASSLVQGLTEAFF.

This clonotype was counted at least ten times. This CDR3 reads CASSAGTGPLAEQYF. The CDR3 coding sequence is TGTGCCAGCAGTGCCGGGACAGGGCCACTTGCCGAGCAGTACTTC. The V and J genes are TRBV6-1 and TRBJ2-7, with 9 bases lining up with TRBD1. V trimming: 4 bases; J trimming: 6 bases; junction bases outside the gene matches: 10. Per germline, CDR1 MNHNS and CDR2 SASEGT. CDR3 size: 15 residues.

This clonotype came up many times. The CDR3 spells CASSSIVAEAFF. CDR3 DNA sequence: TGTGCCAGCAGCTCCATAGTAGCTGAAGCTTTCTTT. The rearrangement uses TRBV12-3 or TRBV12-4 and TRBJ1-1; D is uncertain. V was cut by 6 bases and J by 6 bases, with 11 bases left in between. The CDR3 has 12 amino acids.

In this sample, this clonotype turned up many times. The CDR3 DNA reads as TGTGCCAGCAGCCCCACCCTGGCCAGCCAAGAGACCCAGTACTTC. Amino acid sequence: CASSPTLASQETQYF. The rearrangement joins TRBV7-3 to TRBJ2-5; D unclear. CDR1 and CDR2 from the germline V gene are SGHTA and FQGTGA. Trimming stripped 5 bases from V and 1 base from J, with 14 bases between. The CDR3 length is 15 residues.

The table lists this clonotype with many counts. DNA of the CDR3: TGTGCCAGCAGTTTATTTGGGGCCCCCAACCCGCGATCACCCCTCCACTTT. Protein product: CASSLFGAPNPRSPLHF. The chain combines TRBV27 with TRBJ1-6; perhaps TRBD1 as D (5 bases). Trimming shortened V by 1 base and J by 10 bases, and 20 bases separated the two germline ends. Germline CDR1 MNHEY, CDR2 SMNVEV (reference sequence). The CDR3 is 17 residues long.

This chain joins TRBV29-1 and TRBJ2-2, with TRBD2 matching over 13 bases. This CDR3 is built from 14 residues. Germline V gene data show CDR1 as SQVTM and CDR2 as ANQGSEA. J gave up 6 bases and V 6 bases, and 4 bases lay outside the gene matches. CDR3 in DNA: TGCAGCGTCCGACTAGCGGGAGGACCCGGGGAGCTGTTTTTT. This sequence encodes CSVRLAGGPGELFF.

Only a few counts were recorded for this clonotype. V gene TRBV12-3 or TRBV12-4 combines with J gene TRBJ1-1, with TRBD1 as a possible D gene (5 bases). Deletions cut 5 bases from V and 7 bases from J, with 17 bases between. The CDR3 contains 14 residues. The CDR3 bases are TGTGCCAGCAGTACGGAGGAGGGGACGAATGAAGCTTTCTTT. Encoded protein: CASSTEEGTNEAFF.

This clonotype came up many times. The chain is built from TRBV11-3 and TRBJ2-7; weak D call: TRBD2 (6 bases). CDR1 and CDR2 (germline): SGHNT, YENEEA. V gave up 3 bases and J gave up 6 bases, with 15 bases separating them. The CDR3 is made up of 14 amino acids. The CDR3 coding sequence is TGTGCCAGCAGCTTCATGCGGGGCTTGGGCGAGCAGTACTTC. Translating it yields CASSFMRGLGEQYF.

For this clonotype: In this CDR3 the conserved last residue, phenylalanine or tryptophan, is missing, so a read error is likely. The chain has TRBV4-1 and TRBJ2-7; D unclear. There are 15 residues in the CDR3. CDR1 and CDR2 from the germline V gene are MGHRA and YSYEKL. The V end was cut by 4 bases, the J end by 2 bases, with 15 bases between. Written as DNA, the CDR3 is TGCGCCAGCAGCCTCTATCCTACGTCCACCTACGAGCAGTACTTG. Its translation is CASSLYPTSTYEQYL.

This clonotype appeared many times. The chain joins TRBV5-1 to TRBJ2-7; D unresolved. CDR3 length: 13 amino acids. Trimming cost V 3 bases and J 0 bases, with 7 bases left between them. In germline, CDR1 is SGHRS, CDR2 YFSETQ. The CDR3 sequence: CASSSDDSYEQYF. CDR3 DNA sequence: TGCGCCAGCAGCTCCGACGACTCCTACGAGCAGTACTTC.